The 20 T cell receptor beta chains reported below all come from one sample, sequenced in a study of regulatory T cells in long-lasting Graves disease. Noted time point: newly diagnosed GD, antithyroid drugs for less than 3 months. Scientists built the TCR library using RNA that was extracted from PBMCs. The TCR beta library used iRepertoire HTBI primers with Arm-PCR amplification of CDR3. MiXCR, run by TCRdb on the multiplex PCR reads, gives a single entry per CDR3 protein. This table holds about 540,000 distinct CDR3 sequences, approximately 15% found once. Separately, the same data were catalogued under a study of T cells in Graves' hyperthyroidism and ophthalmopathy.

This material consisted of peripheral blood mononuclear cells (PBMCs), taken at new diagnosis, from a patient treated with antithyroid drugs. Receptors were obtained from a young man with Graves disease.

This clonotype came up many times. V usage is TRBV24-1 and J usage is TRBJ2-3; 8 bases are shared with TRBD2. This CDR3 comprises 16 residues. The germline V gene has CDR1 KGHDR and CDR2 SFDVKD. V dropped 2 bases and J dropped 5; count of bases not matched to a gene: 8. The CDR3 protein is CATSDSFSGRGDTQYF. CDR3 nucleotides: TGTGCCACCAGTGATTCGTTCAGCGGGAGAGGAGATACGCAGTATTTT.

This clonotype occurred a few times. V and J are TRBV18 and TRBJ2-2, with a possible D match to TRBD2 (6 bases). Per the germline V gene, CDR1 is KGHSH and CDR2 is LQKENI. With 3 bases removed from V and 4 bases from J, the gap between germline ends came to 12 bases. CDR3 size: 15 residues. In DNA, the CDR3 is TGTGCCAGCTCACCTCGAGCGGGTGGCACCGGGGAGCTGTTTTTT. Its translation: CASSPRAGGTGELFF.

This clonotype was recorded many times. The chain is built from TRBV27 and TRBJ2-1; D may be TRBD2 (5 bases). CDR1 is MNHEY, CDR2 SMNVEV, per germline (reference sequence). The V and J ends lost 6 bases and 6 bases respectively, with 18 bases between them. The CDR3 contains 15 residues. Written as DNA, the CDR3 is TGTGCCAGCAGGGAGGATGGGCGGGCCGCCAATGAGCAGTTCTTC. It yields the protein CASREDGRAANEQFF.

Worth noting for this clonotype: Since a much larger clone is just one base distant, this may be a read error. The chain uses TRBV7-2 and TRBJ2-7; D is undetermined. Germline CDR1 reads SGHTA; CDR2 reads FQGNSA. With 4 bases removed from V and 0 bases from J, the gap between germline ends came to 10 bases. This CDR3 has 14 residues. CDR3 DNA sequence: TGTGCCAGCAGCTCCGAGGAAGTCTCCTACGAGCAGTACTTC. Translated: CASSSEEVSYEQYF.

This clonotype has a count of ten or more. The CDR3, as DNA: TGTGCCAGCAGCTTAAATCAGCCCCAGCATTTT. Translating it yields CASSLNQPQHF. The chain links TRBV12-3 or TRBV12-4 to TRBJ1-5; D is ambiguous. This CDR3 region has 11 residues. V shed 6 bases and J shed 4 bases, with 4 bases lying between them.

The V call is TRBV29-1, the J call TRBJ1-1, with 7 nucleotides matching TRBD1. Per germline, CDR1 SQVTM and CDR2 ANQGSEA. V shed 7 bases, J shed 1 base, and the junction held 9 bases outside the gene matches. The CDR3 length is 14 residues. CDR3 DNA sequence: TGCAGCGCCACCAAGACAGGGCAGAACACTGAAGCTTTCTTT. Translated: CSATKTGQNTEAFF.

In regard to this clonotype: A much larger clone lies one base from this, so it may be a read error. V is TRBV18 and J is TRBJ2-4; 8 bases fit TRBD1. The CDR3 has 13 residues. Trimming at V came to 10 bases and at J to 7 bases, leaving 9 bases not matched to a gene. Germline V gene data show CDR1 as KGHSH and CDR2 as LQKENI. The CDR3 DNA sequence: TGTGCCAACTCCACGGACAGGGAGAACATTCAGTACTTC. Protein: CANSTDRENIQYF.

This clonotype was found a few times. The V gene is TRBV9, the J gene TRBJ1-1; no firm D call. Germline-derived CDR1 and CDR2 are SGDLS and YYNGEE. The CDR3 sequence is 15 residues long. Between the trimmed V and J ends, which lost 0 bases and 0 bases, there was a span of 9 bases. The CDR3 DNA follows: TGTGCCAGCAGCGTAGAAGGCAACATGAACACTGAAGCTTTCTTT. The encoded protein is CASSVEGNMNTEAFF.

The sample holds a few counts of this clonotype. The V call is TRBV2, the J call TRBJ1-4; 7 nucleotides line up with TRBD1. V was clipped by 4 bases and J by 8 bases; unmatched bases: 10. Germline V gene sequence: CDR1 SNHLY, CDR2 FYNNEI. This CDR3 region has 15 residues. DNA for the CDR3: TGTGCCAGCAGTGGGGAAACAGGGGTCCGGGAAAAACTGTTTTTT. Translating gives CASSGETGVREKLFF.

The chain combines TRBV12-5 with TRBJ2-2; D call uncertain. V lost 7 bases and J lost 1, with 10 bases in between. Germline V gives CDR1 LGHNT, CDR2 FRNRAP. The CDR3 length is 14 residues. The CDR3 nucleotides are TGTGCTAGTGCCGGTATGGGGAACACCGGGGAGCTGTTTTTT. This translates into CASAGMGNTGELFF. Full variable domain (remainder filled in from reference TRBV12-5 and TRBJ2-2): DARVTQTPRHKVTEMGQEVTMRCQPILGHNTVFWYRQTMMQGLELLAYFRNRAPLDDSGMPKDRFSAEMPDATLATLKIQPSEPRDSAVYFCASAGMGNTGELFFGEGSRLTVL.

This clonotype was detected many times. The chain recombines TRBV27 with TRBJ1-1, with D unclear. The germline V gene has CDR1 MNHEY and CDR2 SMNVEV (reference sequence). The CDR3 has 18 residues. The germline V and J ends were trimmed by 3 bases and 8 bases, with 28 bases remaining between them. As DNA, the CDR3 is TGTGCCAGCAGTTTCCTCTCCCGCTATACCCCGATGGACGACGAAGCTTTCTTT. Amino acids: CASSFLSRYTPMDDEAFF.

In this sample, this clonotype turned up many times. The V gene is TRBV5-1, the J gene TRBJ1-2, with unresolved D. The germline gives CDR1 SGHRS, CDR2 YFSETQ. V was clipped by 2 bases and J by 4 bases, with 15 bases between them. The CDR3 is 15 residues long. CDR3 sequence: CASSFREDAIYGYTF. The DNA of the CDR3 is TGCGCCAGCAGCTTCCGGGAGGATGCTATCTATGGCTACACCTTC.

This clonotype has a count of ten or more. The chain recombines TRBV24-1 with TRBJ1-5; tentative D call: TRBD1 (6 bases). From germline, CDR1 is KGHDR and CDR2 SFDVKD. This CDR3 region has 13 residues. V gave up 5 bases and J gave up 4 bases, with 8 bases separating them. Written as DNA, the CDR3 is TGTGCCACCAGTGCAGGGGTAAATCAGCCCCAGCATTTT. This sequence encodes CATSAGVNQPQHF.

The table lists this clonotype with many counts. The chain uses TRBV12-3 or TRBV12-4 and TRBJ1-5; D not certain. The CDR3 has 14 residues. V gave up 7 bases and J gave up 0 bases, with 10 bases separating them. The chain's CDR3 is CASTGGHSNQPQHF. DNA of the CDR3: TGTGCCAGCACTGGAGGGCATAGCAATCAGCCCCAGCATTTT.

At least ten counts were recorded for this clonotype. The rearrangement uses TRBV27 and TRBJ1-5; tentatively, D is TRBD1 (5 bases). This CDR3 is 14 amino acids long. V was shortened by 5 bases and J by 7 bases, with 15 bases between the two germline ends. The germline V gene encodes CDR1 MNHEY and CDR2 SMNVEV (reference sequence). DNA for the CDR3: TGTGCCAGCAGTCCAACAGGTCTAAGGCAGCCCCAGCATTTT. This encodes CASSPTGLRQPQHF.

The CDR3 reads CASSLRFGQGSEKLFF. CDR3 DNA sequence: TGCGCCAGCAGCTTGAGGTTCGGGCAGGGGAGCGAAAAACTGTTTTTT. This chain joins TRBV5-1 and TRBJ1-4, with a possible D match to TRBD1 (6 bases). The ends were cut back, 1 base at V and 8 bases at J, with 18 bases in the middle. This CDR3 has 16 residues. From germline, CDR1 is SGHRS and CDR2 YFSETQ.

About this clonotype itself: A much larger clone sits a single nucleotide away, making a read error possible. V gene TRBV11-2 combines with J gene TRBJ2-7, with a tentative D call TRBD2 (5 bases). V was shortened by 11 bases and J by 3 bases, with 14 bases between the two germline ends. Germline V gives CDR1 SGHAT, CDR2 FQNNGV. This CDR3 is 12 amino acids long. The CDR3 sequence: CAWEFVGYEQYF. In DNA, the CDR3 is TGTGCCTGGGAGTTCGTAGGCTACGAGCAGTACTTC.

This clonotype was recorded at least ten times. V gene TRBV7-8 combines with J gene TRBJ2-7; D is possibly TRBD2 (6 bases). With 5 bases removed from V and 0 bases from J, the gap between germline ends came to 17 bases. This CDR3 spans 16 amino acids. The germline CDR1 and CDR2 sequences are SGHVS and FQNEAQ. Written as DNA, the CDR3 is TGTGCCAGCAGCCTACCCCGGGACTCAAGCTCCTACGAGCAGTACTTC. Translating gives CASSLPRDSSSYEQYF.

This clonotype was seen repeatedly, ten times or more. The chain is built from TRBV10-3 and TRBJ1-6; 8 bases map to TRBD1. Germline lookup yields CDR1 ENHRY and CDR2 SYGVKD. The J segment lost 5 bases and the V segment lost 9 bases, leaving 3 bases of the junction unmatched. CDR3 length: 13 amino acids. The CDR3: CAIGQGNNSPLHF. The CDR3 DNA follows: TGTGCCATTGGACAGGGAAATAATTCACCCCTCCACTTT.

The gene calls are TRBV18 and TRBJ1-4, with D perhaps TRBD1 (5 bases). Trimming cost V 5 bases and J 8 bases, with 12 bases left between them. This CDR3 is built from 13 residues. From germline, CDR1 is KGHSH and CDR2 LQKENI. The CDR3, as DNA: TGTGCCAGCTCAATCGGACAAGGGGAAAAACTGTTTTTT. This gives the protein CASSIGQGEKLFF.